These 5 T cell receptor beta chains came from one sample sequenced in a study of cytotoxic CD8 clonotypes in ibrutinib-treated CLL (dated by TCRdb to the early 2020s). The time point tag for this specimen amounts to: roughly 12 months on ibrutinib. Library method: the immunoSEQ multiplex PCR assay. Here the immuneACCESS table is served through TCRdb, limited to in-frame sequences with V and J called. Missing clones are a known gap in these copies; in checked studies unresolved V genes cover under half, and the rest lacks a known reason. In all, the sample holds 120,000 to 150,000 clones, and under 95% of those were seen once. The ten largest clones add up to about a tenth of the sample. Sequenced here: PBMCs, sampled after 12 months of ibrutinib treatment. Receptors were obtained from a human donor with chronic lymphocytic leukemia.

The rearrangement uses TRBV10-3 and TRBJ2-2; maybe TRBD1 (6 bases). Trimming pared 4 bases from V and 3 bases from J, leaving 9 bases between. The germline gives CDR1 ENHRY, CDR2 SYGVKD. This CDR3 comprises 14 residues. The CDR3 here is CAISVNRDTGELFF. The CDR3 DNA is TGTGCCATCAGTGTAAACAGGGACACCGGGGAGCTGTTTTTT.

CDR3 in amino acids: CASSQEGASADTQYF. CDR3 DNA sequence: TGTGCCAGCAGCCAAGAGGGAGCTAGCGCGGATACGCAGTATTTT. This chain connects TRBV4-2 to TRBJ2-3, with a tentative D call TRBD2 (6 bases). V lost 0 bases and J 6 bases, leaving 13 bases between the germline ends. The CDR3 has 15 amino acids. Germline loops: CDR1 LGHNA, CDR2 YNFKEQ.

The chain joins TRBV9 to TRBJ1-1; D gene unclear. Trimming shortened V by 4 bases and J by 2 bases, and 15 bases separated the two germline ends. The CDR3 is 15 amino acids. Per germline, CDR1 SGDLS and CDR2 YYNGEE. CDR3 amino acids: CASSPRPLPNTEAFF. CDR3 sequence (DNA): TGTGCCAGCAGCCCGCGACCGTTACCTAACACTGAAGCTTTCTTT.

The chain is built from TRBV6-5 and TRBJ1-1; D uncertain. Germline loops: CDR1 MNHEY, CDR2 SVGAGI. The CDR3 loop spans 12 amino acids. V lost 6 bases and J 1 base, leaving 6 bases between the germline ends. CDR3 region: CASRNWNTEAFF. In DNA, the CDR3 is TGTGCCAGCAGGAACTGGAACACTGAAGCTTTCTTT.

The V gene is TRBV11-2, the J gene TRBJ2-5; no clear D. Germline loops: CDR1 SGHAT, CDR2 FQNNGV. The CDR3 covers 14 residues. V lost 2 bases, J lost 1 base, and 8 bases lay in between. The CDR3 is CASSLLPVQETQYF. CDR3 sequence (DNA): TGTGCCAGCAGCTTACTACCGGTCCAAGAGACCCAGTACTTC. Drawing the rest from reference TRBV11-2 and TRBJ2-5, the complete variable domain is EAGVAQSPRYKIIEKRQSVAFWCNPISGHATLYWYQQILGQGPKLLIQFQNNGVVDDSQLPKDRFSAERLKGVDSTLKIQPAKLEDSAVYLCASSLLPVQETQYFGPGTRLLVL.